Listed below are T cell receptor beta chains from one sample, sequenced in a study of cytomegalovirus exposure and HLA in healthy donors. Method: immunoSEQ multiplex PCR; TCRdb's copy keeps in-frame clones and lacks some. The sample consists of over 95,000 clones, 74% of them appearing once. The sequencing sample was made of PBMCs. These receptor sequences come from a woman between 40 and 50 years old in good health and CMV-seropositive. Each CDR3 is given with its conserved first and last residue. A D gene is named only where the DNA matches it firmly. Size is omitted from some rows. Given values are once, few, many or a class for expanded clones.

abundance	d_gene	v_gene	j_gene	CDR3aa	CDR3nt
NA	TRBD1	TRBV27	TRBJ1-1	CASSLTGISEAFF	TGTGCCAGCAGTCTGACAGGGATCTCTGAAGCTTTCTTT
NA	NA	TRBV5-1	TRBJ2-7	CASSPSSDYSSYEQYF	TGCGCCAGCAGCCCCAGTTCGGACTATAGCTCCTACGAGCAGTACTTC
NA	NA	TRBV7-3	TRBJ2-5	CASSSRGGGVQETQYF	TGTGCCAGCAGCTCCAGAGGGGGGGGAGTTCAAGAGACCCAGTACTTC
once	NA	TRBV5-8	TRBJ1-5	CASSDGQTPAEAQPQHF	TGTGCCAGCAGCGATGGACAGACCCCGGCCGAGGCTCAGCCCCAGCATTTT
few	NA	TRBV5-1	TRBJ2-7	CASSSELGGEQYF	TGCGCCAGCAGTTCTGAGTTGGGGGGCGAGCAGTACTTC
NA	NA	TRBV5-1	TRBJ2-3	CASSFPEGDTQYF	TGCGCCAGCAGCTTCCCCGAGGGAGATACGCAGTATTTT
few	NA	TRBV18	TRBJ2-6	CASSPIGIQSSGANVLTF	TGTGCCAGCTCACCAATCGGGATACAGAGCTCTGGGGCCAACGTCCTGACTTTC
NA	NA	TRBV4-1	TRBJ2-5	CASSADRNQETQYF	TGCGCCAGCAGCGCTGACAGGAACCAAGAGACCCAGTACTTC
NA	NA	TRBV7-9	TRBJ2-6	CASSHAGSGANVLTF	TGTGCCAGCAGCCATGCGGGCTCTGGGGCCAACGTCCTGACTTTC
NA	NA	TRBV5-4	TRBJ2-7	CASSLGGAVGIYEQYF	TGTGCCAGCAGCTTGGGGGGCGCGGTGGGAATCTACGAGCAGTACTTC
NA	TRBD1	TRBV2	TRBJ1-5	CASTTGSQPQHF	TGTGCCAGTACGACAGGGAGTCAGCCCCAGCATTTT
once	NA	TRBV19	TRBJ1-1	CASSDRLTEAFF	TGTGCCAGTAGTGACAGGCTCACTGAAGCTTTCTTT
NA	TRBD1	TRBV9	TRBJ2-2	CASSRGDRVTGELFF	TGTGCCAGCAGCCGTGGGGACAGGGTAACCGGGGAGCTGTTTTTT
NA	TRBD1	TRBV6-5	TRBJ1-5	CASRKTGGNQPQHF	TGTGCCAGCAGAAAAACAGGGGGCAATCAGCCCCAGCATTTT
NA	NA	TRBV11-2	TRBJ1-6	CASSLSGSQPLHF	TGTGCCAGCAGCTTAAGCGGGAGCCAACCCCTCCACTTT
NA	TRBD1	TRBV6-5	TRBJ1-1	CASSYRTGRAEAFF	TGTGCCAGCAGTTACCGGACAGGGAGGGCTGAAGCTTTCTTT
NA	NA	TRBV20-1	TRBJ1-1	CSATKNTEAFF	TGCAGTGCCACAAAGAACACTGAAGCTTTCTTT
NA	TRBD1	TRBV6-1	TRBJ2-1	CASSGAGGGHEQFF	TGTGCCAGCAGTGGGGCAGGGGGCGGCCATGAGCAGTTCTTC
NA	TRBD1	TRBV4-2	TRBJ1-2	CASSQPRGQHYGYTF	TGTGCCAGCAGCCAACCTAGGGGACAGCACTATGGCTACACCTTC
few	NA	TRBV6-5	TRBJ1-1	CASSAGVTEAFF	TGTGCCAGCAGTGCAGGGGTGACTGAAGCTTTCTTT
NA	TRBD2	TRBV7-6	TRBJ2-1	CASSGRGRGSNNEQFF	TGTGCCAGCAGCGGACGGGGGAGGGGCTCCAACAATGAGCAGTTCTTC
NA	TRBD2	TRBV5-6	TRBJ2-1	CASSPLWSGSSYNEQFF	TGTGCCAGCAGCCCCTTATGGAGCGGGAGCTCCTACAATGAGCAGTTCTTC
NA	TRBD1	TRBV5-6	TRBJ1-2	CASSLAGTGYGYTF	TGTGCCAGCAGCTTGGCAGGGACAGGGTACGGCTACACCTTC
NA	TRBD1	TRBV6-1	TRBJ1-5	CASSEGDRGYQPQHF	TGTGCCAGCAGTGAAGGGGACAGGGGCTATCAGCCCCAGCATTTT
NA	TRBD1	TRBV27	TRBJ1-5	CASSHTGDDQPQHF	TGTGCCAGCAGTCACACAGGGGACGATCAGCCCCAGCATTTT